These 18 T cell receptor beta chains were sequenced from one sample in a study of T cell clonotyping in hematopoietic cell transplantation. The data were produced by immunoSEQ multiplex PCR, yet TCRdb's version contains in-frame clones alone and is incomplete. The sample holds about 15,000 clones, 75% to 90% seen once. Sequencing input: peripheral blood mononuclear cells. All receptors derive from a woman in her thirties or forties in good health. Some clones in this sample may be carry-over from other donors' samples.

This clone was seen more than once but under ten times. The chain has TRBV18 and TRBJ2-2; 9 bases are a match to TRBD2. After removal of 0 bases from V and 4 bases from J, the junction contained 6 bases not matched to a gene. This CDR3 region has 17 residues. Germline CDR1 reads KGHSH; CDR2 reads LQKENI. The CDR3 is CASSPPVLAGSTGELFF. The CDR3 DNA reads TGTGCCAGCTCACCACCGGTTCTAGCGGGATCCACCGGGGAGCTGTTTTTT.

This clone was detected a few times. The V and J genes are TRBV5-1 and TRBJ1-1, with D maybe TRBD1 (5 bases). This CDR3 has 14 amino acids. The V and J ends lost 0 bases and 6 bases respectively, with 12 bases between them. CDR1 and CDR2 (germline): SGHRS, YFSETQ. CDR3 in amino acids: CASSLEPGLPEAFF. The CDR3 nucleotides are TGCGCCAGCAGCTTGGAGCCAGGGCTCCCTGAAGCTTTCTTT.

The chain carries TRBV9 and TRBJ2-1; D assignment may be TRBD1 or TRBD2 (5 bases each). V was pared by 0 bases and J by 5 bases, with 15 bases between. This CDR3 spans 16 amino acids. Germline V lookup: CDR1 SGDLS, CDR2 YYNGEE. This CDR3 is CASSVEQEALNNEQFF. The CDR3 nucleotides read TGTGCCAGCAGCGTAGAACAGGAGGCTTTGAACAATGAGCAGTTCTTC.

The chain has TRBV7-8 and TRBJ1-2; D is undetermined. The ends were cut back, 3 bases at V and 6 bases at J, with 11 bases in the middle. The CDR3 length is 13 residues. Germline CDR1 is SGHVS and CDR2 is FQNEAQ. The CDR3 sequence is CASSFQKGNGYTF. CDR3 DNA sequence: TGTGCCAGCAGCTTTCAGAAGGGTAATGGCTACACCTTC.

This chain connects TRBV29-1 to TRBJ1-2; 8 positions match TRBD1. V lost 8 bases, J lost 6 bases, and 5 bases stayed unmatched. This CDR3 is built from 11 residues. CDR1 is SQVTM and CDR2 is ANQGSEA in the germline V gene. The CDR3 region has the DNA TGCAGCACCTTGACAGGGGATGGCTACACCTTC. Translating gives CSTLTGDGYTF.

J is TRBJ1-5 and V is TRBV6-6; TRBD1 aligns across 9 bases. CDR1 and CDR2 (germline): MNHNY, SVGAGI (reference sequence). CDR3 length: 14 residues. V trimming: 5 bases; J trimming: 6 bases; junction bases outside the gene matches: 5. In DNA form, the CDR3 reads TGTGCCAGCAGTAGGACAGGGGCTGGTCAGCCCCAGCATTTT. This sequence encodes CASSRTGAGQPQHF.

This clone has only one observation. The chain links TRBV5-1 to TRBJ2-1; D remains ambiguous. Trimming stripped 2 bases from V and 3 bases from J, with 6 bases between. This CDR3 is 13 amino acids long. The germline CDR1 and CDR2 sequences are SGHRS and YFSETQ. This CDR3 reads CASSLPLYNEQFF. The CDR3 DNA reads TGCGCCAGCAGCTTACCCCTCTACAATGAGCAGTTCTTC.

The chain links TRBV4-2 to TRBJ1-3, with 9 bases fitting TRBD1. The junction had 11 bases not matched to a gene; V was cut back by 4 bases and J by 4 bases. The CDR3 runs to 17 residues. The germline V gene has CDR1 LGHNA and CDR2 YNFKEQ. CDR3 sequence: CASSRRQTGGAGNTIYF. DNA of the CDR3: TGTGCCAGCAGCCGCAGACAAACAGGGGGCGCCGGAAACACCATATATTTT.

This clone was seen once. The chain recombines TRBV19 with TRBJ1-1; 10 bases map to TRBD1. In germline, CDR1 is LNHDA, CDR2 SQIVND (reference sequence). This CDR3 region has 12 residues. V was clipped by 9 bases and J by 8 bases; unmatched bases: 6. In nucleotides, the CDR3 is TGTGCCAGCAGCTGGACAGGGGGAGAAGCTTTCTTT. Translating gives CASSWTGGEAFF. Based on the CDR3 plus reference TRBV19 and TRBJ1-1, the full variable domain is DGGITQSPKYLFRKEGQNVTLSCEQNLNHDAMYWYRQDPGQGLRLIYYSQIVNDFQKGDIAEGYSVSREKKESFPLTVTSAQKNPTAFYLCASSWTGGEAFFGQGTRLTVV.

The rearrangement joins TRBV7-7 to TRBJ2-3; D remains unclear. The CDR3 runs 14 residues. V was pared by 2 bases and J by 4 bases, with 10 bases between. Per germline, CDR1 SSHAT and CDR2 FNYEAQ (reference sequence). The CDR3, as DNA: TGTGCCAGCAGCTTAAATTACGGTGCAGATACGCAGTATTTT. Its translation is CASSLNYGADTQYF.

V and J are TRBV28 and TRBJ2-6; D is unresolved. Trimming stripped 7 bases from V and 1 base from J, with 11 bases between. Per germline, CDR1 MDHEN and CDR2 SYDVKM. This CDR3 has 15 residues. CDR3 residues: CASTHYLSGANVLTF. The CDR3 DNA is TGTGCCAGCACCCATTACCTTTCTGGGGCCAACGTCCTGACTTTC.

This clone was detected a few times. The CDR3 sequence is CSADTTEAFF. CDR3 nucleotides: TGCAGTGCCGACACGACTGAAGCTTTCTTT. This chain connects TRBV20-1 to TRBJ1-1; no clear D. This CDR3 region has 10 residues. Trimming left V 6 bases short and J 5 bases short, with 7 bases between. Germline V gene data show CDR1 as DFQATT and CDR2 as SNEGSKA (reference sequence).

The rearrangement uses TRBV30 and TRBJ2-1, with D unclear. Deletions cut 1 base from V and 8 bases from J, with 9 bases between. Germline V gene data show CDR1 as GTSNPN and CDR2 as SVGIG (reference sequence). This CDR3 is 12 amino acids long. The CDR3, as DNA: TGTGCCTGGAGTGGAAATCTGGATGAGCAGTTCTTC. It is translated as CAWSGNLDEQFF.

The chain employs TRBV7-2 and TRBJ2-1; possible D gene TRBD1, 6 bases. The CDR3 loop spans 12 amino acids. Germline CDR1 and CDR2: SGHTA and FQGNSA. The V and J ends lost 4 bases and 8 bases respectively, with 9 bases between them. In DNA form, the CDR3 reads TGTGCCAGCAGCTCACAGGGCTATGAGCAGTTCTTC. Protein: CASSSQGYEQFF.

The chain has TRBV28 and TRBJ2-5; 8 bases are shared with TRBD2. This CDR3 is 15 amino acids long. Looked up from germline, CDR1 is MDHEN and CDR2 is SYDVKM. J lost 5 bases, V lost 2 bases, and 7 bases had no gene match. Here the CDR3 reads CASSLLHSGTETQYF. The CDR3, as DNA: TGTGCCAGCAGTTTACTCCATAGCGGGACTGAGACCCAGTACTTC.

Notes on this clone: Compared with germline, one end of the junction differs, possibly owing to a read error. The V and J genes are TRBV6-5 and TRBJ2-7; the D gene is possibly TRBD1 (5 bases). The CDR3 is 14 residues long. Germline CDR1 MNHEY, CDR2 SVGAGI. In DNA, the CDR3 is TGTGCCAGCGGAATAGACCAAGTAAGGGGTTCTGATAGCTTC. Its protein product is CASGIDQVRGSDSF.

J is TRBJ1-2 and V is TRBV4-1; D gene ambiguous. The CDR3 runs 16 residues. The germline V gene has CDR1 MGHRA and CDR2 YSYEKL. V was cut by 1 base and J by 4 bases, with 16 bases left in between. CDR3 in amino acids: CASSQGLSTDLYGYTF. The CDR3 region has the DNA TGCGCCAGCAGCCAAGGATTGAGCACAGATCTCTATGGCTACACCTTC.

The V gene is TRBV6-5, the J gene TRBJ1-1; tentative D call: TRBD1 (6 bases). V lost 5 bases, J lost 5 bases, and 15 bases lay in between. There are 14 residues in the CDR3. From germline, CDR1 is MNHEY and CDR2 SVGAGI. In DNA form, the CDR3 reads TGTGCCAGCAGTCTAGACAAGGGGGGGACTGAAGCTTTCTTT. Its protein is CASSLDKGGTEAFF.